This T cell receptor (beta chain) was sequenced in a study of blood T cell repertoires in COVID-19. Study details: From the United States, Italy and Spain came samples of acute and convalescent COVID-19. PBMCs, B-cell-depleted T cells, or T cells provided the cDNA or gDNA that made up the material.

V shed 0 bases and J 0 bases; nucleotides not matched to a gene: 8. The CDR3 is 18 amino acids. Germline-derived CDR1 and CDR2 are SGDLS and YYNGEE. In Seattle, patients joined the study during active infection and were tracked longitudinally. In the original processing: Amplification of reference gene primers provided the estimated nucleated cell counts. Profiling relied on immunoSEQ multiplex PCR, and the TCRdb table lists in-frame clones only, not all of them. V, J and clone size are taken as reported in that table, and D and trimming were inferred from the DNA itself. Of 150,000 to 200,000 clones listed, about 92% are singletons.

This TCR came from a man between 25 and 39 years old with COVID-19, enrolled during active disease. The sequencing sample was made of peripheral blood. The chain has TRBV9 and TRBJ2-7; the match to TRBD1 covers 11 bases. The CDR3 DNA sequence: TGTGCCAGCAGCGTAGCCGACGGGGGGACAGGGGGCTCCTACGAGCAGTACTTC. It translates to CASSVADGGTGGSYEQYF. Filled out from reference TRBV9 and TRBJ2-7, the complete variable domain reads DSGVTQTPKHLITATGQRVTLRCSPRSGDLSVYWYQQSLDQGLQFLIQYYNGEERAKGNILERFSAQQFPDLHSELNLSSLELGDSALYFCASSVADGGTGGSYEQYFGPGTRLTVT.